One sample yielded the 8 T cell receptor beta chains listed below, sequenced in a study of shared clonotypes between healthy human individuals. Assay: immunoSEQ multiplex PCR; the TCRdb copy retains only in-frame clones and omits some. The repertoire holds nearly 1 million clones, with over 60% as singletons. Sequencing input: memory CD4+ T cells sorted from blood. Specified subset: CD45RA-negative fraction. The receptors originated from a man younger than 35 in good health.

The V call is TRBV4-2, the J call TRBJ1-6, with D uncertain. The CDR3 sequence is 15 residues long. CDR1 and CDR2 (germline): LGHNA, YNFKEQ. The V gene lost 0 bases and the J gene lost 4 bases, with 7 bases spanning the gap. CDR3 in DNA: TGTGCCAGCAGCCAAGAATGGGCATATAATTCACCCCTCCACTTT. Its protein product is CASSQEWAYNSPLHF.

The chain carries TRBV6-5 and TRBJ1-2, with TRBD1 identical over 8 bases. CDR1 and CDR2 (germline): MNHEY, SVGAGI. The length of the CDR3 is 14 residues. After removal of 5 bases from V and 8 bases from J, the junction contained 10 bases not matched to a gene. The CDR3 sequence is CASSPWTGSVGYTF. In nucleotides, the CDR3 is TGTGCCAGCAGTCCCTGGACAGGGAGCGTAGGCTACACCTTC.

V usage is TRBV12-5 and J usage is TRBJ2-7; D remains unclear. CDR1 and CDR2 from the germline V gene are LGHNT and FRNRAP. The CDR3 has 13 residues. With 9 bases removed from V and 1 base from J, the gap between germline ends came to 13 bases. CDR3 protein: CASRGGGSYEQYF. Written as DNA, the CDR3 is TGTGCTAGCCGAGGCGGTGGGTCCTACGAGCAGTACTTC.

V is TRBV10-3 and J is TRBJ2-5; TRBD2 agrees at 7 bases. Trimming took 3 bases from V and 4 from J; bases not matched to a gene: 8. The CDR3 covers 15 residues. Per germline, CDR1 ENHRY and CDR2 SYGVKD. The CDR3 nucleotides are TGTGCCATCAGTGAATATGGCGGGGGAGTAGAGACCCAGTACTTC. Translation gives CAISEYGGGVETQYF.

The chain has TRBV29-1 and TRBJ2-5; 11 bases fit TRBD2. This CDR3 is built from 13 residues. Per the germline V gene, CDR1 is SQVTM and CDR2 is ANQGSEA. V gave up 8 bases and J gave up 4 bases; unmatched junction bases: 6. The CDR3 DNA reads as TGCAGCTCGGACCTAGCGGGGGGAGAGACCCAGTACTTC. Translating gives CSSDLAGGETQYF.

The CDR3: CASSRGIGAEAYGYTF. The DNA of the CDR3 is TGTGCCAGCAGCCGGGGGATAGGGGCGGAAGCCTATGGCTACACCTTC. J is TRBJ1-2 and V is TRBV4-2; a weak D match, TRBD1 (5 bases). Germline V CDR1 and CDR2: LGHNA, YNFKEQ. Trimming shortened V by 4 bases and J by 4 bases, and 19 bases separated the two germline ends. The CDR3 length is 16 residues.

The chain joins TRBV6-1 to TRBJ1-6; D not certain. Trimming stripped 1 base from V and 13 bases from J, with 20 bases between. Germline V gene lookup returns CDR1 MNHNS and CDR2 SASEGT. This CDR3 comprises 16 residues. The CDR3, as DNA: TGTGCCAGCAGTGAAGGCGGCAGTCTCCTAGTAGTGCCCCTCCACTTT. Translating it yields CASSEGGSLLVVPLHF.

Worth noting for this clone: Other DNA sequences within the sample encode an identical CDR3. The J gene is TRBJ1-1, the V gene TRBV10-3, with D possibly TRBD1 on 5 matching bases. The CDR3 runs to 13 residues. The V and J ends lost 4 bases and 1 base respectively, with 7 bases between them. Germline assignment: CDR1 ENHRY and CDR2 SYGVKD. The CDR3: CAISGGKNTEAFF. CDR3 coding DNA: TGTGCCATCAGTGGGGGGAAGAACACTGAAGCTTTCTTT.